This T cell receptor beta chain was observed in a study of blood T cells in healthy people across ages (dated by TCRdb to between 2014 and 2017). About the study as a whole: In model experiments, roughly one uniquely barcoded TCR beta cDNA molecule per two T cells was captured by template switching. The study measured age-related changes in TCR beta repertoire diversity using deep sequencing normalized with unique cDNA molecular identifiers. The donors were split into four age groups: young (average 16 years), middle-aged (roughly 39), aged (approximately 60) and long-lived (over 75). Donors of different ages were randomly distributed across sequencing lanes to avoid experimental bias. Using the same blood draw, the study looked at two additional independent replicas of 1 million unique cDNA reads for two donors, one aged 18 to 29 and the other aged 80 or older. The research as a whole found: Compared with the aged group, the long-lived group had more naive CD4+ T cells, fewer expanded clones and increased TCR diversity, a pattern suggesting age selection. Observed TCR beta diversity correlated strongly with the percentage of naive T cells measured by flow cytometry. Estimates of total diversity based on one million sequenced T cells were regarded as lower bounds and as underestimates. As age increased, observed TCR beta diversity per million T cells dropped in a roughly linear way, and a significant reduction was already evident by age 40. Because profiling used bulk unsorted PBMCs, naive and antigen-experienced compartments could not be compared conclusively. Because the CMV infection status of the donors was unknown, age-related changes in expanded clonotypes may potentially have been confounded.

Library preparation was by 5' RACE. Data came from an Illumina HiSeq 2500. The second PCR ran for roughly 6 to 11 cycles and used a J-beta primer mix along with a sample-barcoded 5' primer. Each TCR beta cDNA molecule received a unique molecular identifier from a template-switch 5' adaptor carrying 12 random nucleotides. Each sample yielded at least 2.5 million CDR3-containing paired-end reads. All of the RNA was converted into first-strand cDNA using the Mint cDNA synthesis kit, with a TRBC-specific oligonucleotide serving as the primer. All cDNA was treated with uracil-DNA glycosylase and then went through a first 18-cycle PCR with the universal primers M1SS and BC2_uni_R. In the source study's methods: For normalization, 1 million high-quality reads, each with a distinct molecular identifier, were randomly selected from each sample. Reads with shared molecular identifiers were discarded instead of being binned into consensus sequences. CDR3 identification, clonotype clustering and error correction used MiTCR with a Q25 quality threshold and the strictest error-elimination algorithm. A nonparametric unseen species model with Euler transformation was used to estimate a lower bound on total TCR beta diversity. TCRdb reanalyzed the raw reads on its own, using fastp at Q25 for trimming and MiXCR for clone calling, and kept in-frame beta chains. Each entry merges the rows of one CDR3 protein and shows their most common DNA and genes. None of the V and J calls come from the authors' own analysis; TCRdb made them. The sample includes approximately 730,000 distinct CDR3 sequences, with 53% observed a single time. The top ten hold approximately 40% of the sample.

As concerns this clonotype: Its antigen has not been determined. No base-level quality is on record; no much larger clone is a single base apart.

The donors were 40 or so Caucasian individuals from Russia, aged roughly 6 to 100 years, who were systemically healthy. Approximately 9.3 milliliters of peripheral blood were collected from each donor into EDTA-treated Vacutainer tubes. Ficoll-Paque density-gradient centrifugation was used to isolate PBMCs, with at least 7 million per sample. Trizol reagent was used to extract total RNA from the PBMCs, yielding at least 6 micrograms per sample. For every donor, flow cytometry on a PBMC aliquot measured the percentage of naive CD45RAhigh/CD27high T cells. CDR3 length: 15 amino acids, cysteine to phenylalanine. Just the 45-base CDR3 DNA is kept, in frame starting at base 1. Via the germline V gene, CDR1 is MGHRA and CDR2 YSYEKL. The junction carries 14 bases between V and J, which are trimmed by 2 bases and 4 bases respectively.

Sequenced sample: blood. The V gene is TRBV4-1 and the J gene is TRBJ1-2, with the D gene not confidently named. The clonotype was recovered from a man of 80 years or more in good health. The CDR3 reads CASSQNGPKRYGYTF. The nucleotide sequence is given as TGCGCCAGCAGCCAAAACGGGCCGAAACGCTATGGCTACACCTTC.